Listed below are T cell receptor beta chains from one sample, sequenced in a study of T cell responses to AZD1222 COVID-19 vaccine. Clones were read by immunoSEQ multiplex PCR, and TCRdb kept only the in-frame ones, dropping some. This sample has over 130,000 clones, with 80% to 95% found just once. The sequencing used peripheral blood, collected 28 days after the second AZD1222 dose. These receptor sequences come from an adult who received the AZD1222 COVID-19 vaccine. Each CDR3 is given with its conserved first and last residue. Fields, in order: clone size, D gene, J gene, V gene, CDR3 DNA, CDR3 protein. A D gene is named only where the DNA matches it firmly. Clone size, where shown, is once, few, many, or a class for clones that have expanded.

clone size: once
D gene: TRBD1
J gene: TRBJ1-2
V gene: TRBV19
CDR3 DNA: TGTGCCAGTAGTATAGAGGGGACAGCCCTGTATGGCTACACCTTC
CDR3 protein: CASSIEGTALYGYTF

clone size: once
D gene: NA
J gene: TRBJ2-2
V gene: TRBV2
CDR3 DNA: TGTGCCAGCAGTGTGCGACCGAACACCGGGGAGCTGTTTTTT
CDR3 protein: CASSVRPNTGELFF

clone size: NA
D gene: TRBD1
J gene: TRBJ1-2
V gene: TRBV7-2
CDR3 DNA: TGTGCCAGCAGGACTATCCTCCCAGGGGGGGACTATGGCTACACCTTC
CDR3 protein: CASRTILPGGDYGYTF

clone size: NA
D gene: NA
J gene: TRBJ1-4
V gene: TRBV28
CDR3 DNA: TGTGCCAGCAGTTCTCCAGGGTTTGGTGGCGAAAAACTGTTTTTT
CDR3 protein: CASSSPGFGGEKLFF

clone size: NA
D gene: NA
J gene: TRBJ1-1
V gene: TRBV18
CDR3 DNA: TGTGCCAGCTCACCTTCAGGGAGGACTGAAGCTTTCTTT
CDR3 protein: CASSPSGRTEAFF

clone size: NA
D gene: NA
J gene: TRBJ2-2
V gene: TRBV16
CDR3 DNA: TGTGCCAGCAGCCAAAGTAAAGCCGGGGAGCTGTTTTTT
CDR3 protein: CASSQSKAGELFF

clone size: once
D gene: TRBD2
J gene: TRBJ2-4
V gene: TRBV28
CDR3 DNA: TGTGCCAGCAGTTTAGGGGGACTAGCGCTGAACATTCAGTACTTC
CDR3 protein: CASSLGGLALNIQYF

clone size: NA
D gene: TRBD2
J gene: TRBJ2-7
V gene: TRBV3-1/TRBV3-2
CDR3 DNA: TGTGCCAGCAGCCACTCCGGGACTACCCCCTACGAGCAGTACTTC
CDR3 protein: CASSHSGTTPYEQYF

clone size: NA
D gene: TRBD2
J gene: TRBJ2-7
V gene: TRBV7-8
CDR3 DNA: TGTGCCAGCAGCCCGGGGACTAGCGGGAGTCTCCACGAGCAGTACTTC
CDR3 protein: CASSPGTSGSLHEQYF

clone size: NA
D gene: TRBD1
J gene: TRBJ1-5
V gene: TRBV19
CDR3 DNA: TGTGCCAGTAGTATAGCCCGCAGGGGGTCGGGTCAGCCCCAGCATTTT
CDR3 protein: CASSIARRGSGQPQHF

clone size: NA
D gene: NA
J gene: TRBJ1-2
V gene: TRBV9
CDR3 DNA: TGTGCCAGCAGCGTAGCAACAGGAGTAGGCTATGGCTACACCTTC
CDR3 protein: CASSVATGVGYGYTF

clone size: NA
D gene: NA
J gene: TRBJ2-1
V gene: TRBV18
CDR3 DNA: TGTGCCAGCTCACCATCAAGCGTTAAGTTCAATGAGCAGTTCTTC
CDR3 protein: CASSPSSVKFNEQFF

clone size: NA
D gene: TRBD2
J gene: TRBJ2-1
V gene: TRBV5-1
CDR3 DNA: TGCGCCAGCAGCTCCGGGACTAGCGGAAGGAATGAGCAGTTCTTC
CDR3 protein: CASSSGTSGRNEQFF

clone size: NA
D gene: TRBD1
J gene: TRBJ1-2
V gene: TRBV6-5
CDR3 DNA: TGTGCCAGCAGACCCGACAGGGGGCAAGGCTACACCTTC
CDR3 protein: CASRPDRGQGYTF

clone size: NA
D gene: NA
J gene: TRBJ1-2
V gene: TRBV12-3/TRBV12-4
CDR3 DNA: TGTGCCAGCAGAGGGAGTAACTATGGCTACACCTTC
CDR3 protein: CASRGSNYGYTF

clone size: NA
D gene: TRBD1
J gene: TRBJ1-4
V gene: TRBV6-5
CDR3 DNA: TGTGCCAGCAGTTACCTAAGGGGGCAGGGTACTGAAAAACTGTTTTTT
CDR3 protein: CASSYLRGQGTEKLFF

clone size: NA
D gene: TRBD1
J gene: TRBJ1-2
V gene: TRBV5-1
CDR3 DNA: TGCGCCAGCGCCAGGACAGGGAGGTCTAACTATGGCTACACCTTC
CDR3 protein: CASARTGRSNYGYTF

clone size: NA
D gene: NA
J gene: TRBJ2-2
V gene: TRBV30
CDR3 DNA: TGTGCCTGGAGTGTTTATCGGGTGCTGAACACCGGGGAGCTGTTTTTT
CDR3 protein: CAWSVYRVLNTGELFF